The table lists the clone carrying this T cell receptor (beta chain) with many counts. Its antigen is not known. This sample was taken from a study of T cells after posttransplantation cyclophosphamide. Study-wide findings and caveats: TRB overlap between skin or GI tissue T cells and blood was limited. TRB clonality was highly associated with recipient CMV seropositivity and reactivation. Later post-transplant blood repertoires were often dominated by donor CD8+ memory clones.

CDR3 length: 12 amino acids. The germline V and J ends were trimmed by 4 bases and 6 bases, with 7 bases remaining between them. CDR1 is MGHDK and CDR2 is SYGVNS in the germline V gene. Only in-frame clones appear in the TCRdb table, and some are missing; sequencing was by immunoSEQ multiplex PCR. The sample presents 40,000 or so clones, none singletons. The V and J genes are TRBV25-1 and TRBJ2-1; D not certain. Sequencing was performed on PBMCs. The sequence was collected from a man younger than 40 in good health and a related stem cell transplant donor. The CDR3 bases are TGTGCCAGCAGTGGCAGTACCAATGAGCAGTTCTTC. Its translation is CASSGSTNEQFF.